The 7 T cell receptor beta chains listed next were all sequenced from one sample in a study of regulatory T cells in long-lasting Graves disease. Through Arm-PCR of CDR3 regions and iRepertoire HTBI primers, TCR beta libraries were built. TCRdb independently ran MiXCR on the multiplex PCR reads; one entry per CDR3 protein. Among about 460,000 distinct CDR3 sequences listed, roughly 22% were seen once. Time point defined: persistent/refractory GD, antithyroid drugs over 5 years with positive TRAb. Making the TCR library involved RNA that had been extracted from PBMCs. The source material was peripheral blood mononuclear cells (PBMCs), sampled when the disease was refractory, from a patient treated with antithyroid drugs. These receptors all stem from a female donor with Graves disease.

The chain is built from TRBV19 and TRBJ1-5, with no clear D. This CDR3 has 16 amino acids. Germline-derived CDR1 and CDR2 are LNHDA and SQIVND (reference sequence). The ends were cut back, 3 bases at V and 2 bases at J, with 14 bases in the middle. CDR3 nucleotides: TGTGCCAGTAGTATCCTTTGGAGCGGCGGCAATCAGCCCCAGCATTTT. Residues: CASSILWSGGNQPQHF.

This clonotype was seen only a few times. The chain combines TRBV7-2 with TRBJ2-7; D perhaps matches TRBD1 (5 bases). Per the germline V gene, CDR1 is SGHTA and CDR2 is FQGNSA. The CDR3 runs 14 residues. With 5 bases removed from V and 2 bases from J, the gap between germline ends came to 13 bases. The CDR3 here is CASSHHMTAYEQYF. In DNA form, the CDR3 reads TGTGCCAGCAGCCACCACATGACAGCCTACGAGCAGTACTTC.

This clonotype has a count of ten or more. One end of the junction does not line up with germline, which may come from a read error. The chain couples TRBV2 to TRBJ1-2; D is ambiguous. The germline CDR1 and CDR2 sequences are SNHLY and FYNNEI. The CDR3 consists of 13 residues. The chain's CDR3 is CARSVGNNYGYTF. The CDR3 DNA sequence: TGTGCCAGGAGTGTGGGGAATAACTATGGCTACACCTTC. Based on the CDR3 plus reference TRBV2 and TRBJ1-2, the full variable domain is EPEVTQTPSHQVTQMGQEVILRCVPISNHLYFYWYRQILGQKVEFLVSFYNNEISEKSEIFDDQFSVERPDGSNFTLKIRSTKLEDSAMYFCARSVGNNYGYTFGSGTRLTVV.

This clonotype was counted ten times or more. This chain connects TRBV2 to TRBJ1-2, with 7 bases fitting TRBD1. CDR1 SNHLY and CDR2 FYNNEI come from the germline V gene. V gave up 8 bases and J gave up 2 bases; unmatched junction bases: 8. The CDR3 extends over 14 amino acids. CDR3 loop: CASQSVGQNYGYTF. The CDR3 DNA reads as TGTGCCAGCCAGTCAGTGGGACAGAACTATGGCTACACCTTC.

V is TRBV9 and J is TRBJ2-7; 7 bases line up with TRBD2. The germline gives CDR1 SGDLS, CDR2 YYNGEE. V was clipped by 5 bases and J by 3 bases; unmatched bases: 5. The CDR3 runs 13 residues. Here the CDR3 DNA reads TGTGCCAGCAGGGGGGGGAAACGCTACGAGCAGTACTTC. Amino acids: CASRGGKRYEQYF.

This clonotype occurred a few times. The V gene is TRBV6-1, the J gene TRBJ2-6; a weak D match, TRBD2 (6 bases). The V gene lost 7 bases and the J gene lost 0 bases, with 13 bases spanning the gap. The CDR3 is made up of 16 amino acids. Per the germline V gene, CDR1 is MNHNS and CDR2 is SASEGT. CDR3 in DNA: TGTGCCAGCAACGGACTAACCAGCTCTGGGGCCAACGTCCTGACTTTC. Residues: CASNGLTSSGANVLTF.

The chain couples TRBV6-2 or TRBV6-3 to TRBJ2-1; D ambiguous. This CDR3 has 17 amino acids. Trimming removed 5 bases from V and 0 bases from J, with 17 bases in between. Germline lookup yields CDR1 MNHEY and CDR2 SVGEGT. CDR3 residues: CASSPRAIPSSYNEQFF. CDR3 in DNA: TGTGCCAGCAGTCCCCGGGCGATTCCTAGCTCCTACAATGAGCAGTTCTTC.